The source of this TCR beta chain is a study of T cell repertoires in cytomegalovirus infection (dated by TCRdb to 2018 to 2020). As for the study more broadly: Recently identified HLA-C-restricted CMV epitopes, whose presentation resists viral immunomodulation, were targeted by peptide stimulations together with well-studied HLA-B-restricted epitopes. The HLA type of each donor mattered for the analysis, because public TCR beta signatures pointed to carriage of CMV infection along with the matching HLA type.

From its cysteine to its phenylalanine, the CDR3 spans 15 amino acids. Only the CDR3 DNA is retained, 45 bases long and in frame from the first base. The germline V gene (reference sequence) provides CDR1 DFQATT and CDR2 SNEGSKA. V loses 0 bases of germline sequence and J loses 1 base, and the interval between the two ends is 7 bases. The treatment or condition tag for this specimen amounts to: in vitro stimulation with specific CMV peptide epitopes to enrich CMV-specific T cells. General conclusions and limits of the study: The ex vivo response was dominated by HLA-C-restricted CMV-specific TCR beta clonotypes, which also provided the single most frequent clonotype in two of eight donors. In both this cohort and an independent cohort of some 350 donors, the cumulative frequency of public TCR beta family members distinguished carriers of CMV infection plus the relevant HLA type.

Instrument on record: Illumina HiSeq 1500. TCRdb ran its own pipeline on the public reads, namely fastp trimming at Q25 and MiXCR clone calling, and kept in-frame beta chains. Every distinct CDR3 protein forms one entry, paired with its most common genes and DNA. Here the sample has about 890,000 distinct CDR3 sequences; 30% to 40% occur a single time. About 14% of the sample is held by the ten biggest clonotypes. This clonotype was picked up a small number of times. The antigen this receptor binds is unknown. No much larger clone is present one base from it, and per-base qualities are unavailable. The rearrangement combines TRBV20-1 with TRBJ1-6, with the D gene too uncertain to name. The sequences come from cultured CD8+ T cells from PBMCs, collected from culture after CMV antigen stimulation. The TCR originated in a human donor in good health (CMV status not recorded). Some clones in this sample may be carry-over from other donors' samples. For the CDR3, the sequence is CSARDNWSYNSPLHF. The bases are TGCAGTGCTAGAGATAATTGGTCCTATAATTCACCCCTCCACTTT.